The sample holds a few counts of the clone carrying this T cell receptor beta chain. The antigen is undetermined. TCRdb redid the calling of the reads with MiXCR, one entry per CDR3 protein. The sample holds about 310,000 distinct CDR3 sequences, 15% to 20% seen once. In germline, CDR1 is SNHLY, CDR2 FYNNEI. This CDR3 is 17 amino acids long. Unmatched junction bases numbered 10, after V lost 2 bases and J lost 5 bases. This sample was included in a study of T cell repertoires in cytomegalovirus infection. Whole-study context: It was the public TCR beta signatures that indicated both CMV infection and matching HLA type. Study results and caveats: Adding up the frequency of public TCR beta families identified people who carried CMV plus the relevant HLA. Dominating the ex vivo response were TCR beta clonotypes that were CMV-specific and HLA-C-restricted.

The sequenced sample consisted of PBMCs. This chain connects TRBV2 to TRBJ2-1; TRBD1 aligns across 9 bases. The receptor comes from a human donor in good health (CMV status not recorded). Some clones in this sample may be carry-over from other donors' samples. As DNA, the CDR3 is TGTGCCAGCAGTGAAAATCCCGACAGGGGGGGAGACAATGAGCAGTTCTTC. Translation: CASSENPDRGGDNEQFF. Full variable domain (rest looked up from reference TRBV2 and TRBJ2-1): EPEVTQTPSHQVTQMGQEVILRCVPISNHLYFYWYRQILGQKVEFLVSFYNNEISEKSEIFDDQFSVERPDGSNFTLKIRSTKLEDSAMYFCASSENPDRGGDNEQFFGPGTRLTVL.